What follows is one TCR beta chain and its context. Only in-frame clones appear in the TCRdb table, and some are missing; sequencing was by immunoSEQ multiplex PCR. The table has tens of thousands of clones, about 83% seen once; the top ten hold approximately 6.3%. The source of the sample is a study of blood T cell repertoires in COVID-19. For the study at large: Italy, Spain and the United States were the sources of the convalescent and acute COVID-19 samples. In each case, the material was cDNA or gDNA derived from T cells, B-cell-depleted T cells, or PBMCs.

Trimming removed 4 bases from V and 5 bases from J; junction bases left unmatched: 7. CDR1 LGHDT and CDR2 YNNKEL come from the germline V gene (reference sequence). This CDR3 comprises 14 residues. Seattle's enrolled individuals joined amid active infection and were then monitored longitudinally. The sample taken for sequencing was peripheral blood. This chain connects TRBV3-1 (or the pseudogene TRBV3-2) to TRBJ1-1, with 7 bases identical to TRBD1. The origin of this receptor is a man aged 65 to 85 with COVID-19, enrolled during active disease. The CDR3 DNA sequence: TGTGCCAGCAGCCTTTCAGCAGGGGGAACTGAAGCTTTCTTT. Its translation: CASSLSAGGTEAFF.